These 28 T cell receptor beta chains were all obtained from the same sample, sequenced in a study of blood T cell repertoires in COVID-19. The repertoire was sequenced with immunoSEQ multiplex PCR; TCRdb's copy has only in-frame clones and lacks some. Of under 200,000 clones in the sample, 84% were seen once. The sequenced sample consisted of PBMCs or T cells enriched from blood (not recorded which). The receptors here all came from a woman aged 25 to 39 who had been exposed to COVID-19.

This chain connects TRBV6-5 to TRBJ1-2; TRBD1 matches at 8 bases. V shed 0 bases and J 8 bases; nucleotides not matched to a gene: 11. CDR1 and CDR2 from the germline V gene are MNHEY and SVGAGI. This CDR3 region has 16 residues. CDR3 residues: CASSYSGTEDRVGYTF. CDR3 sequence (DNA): TGTGCCAGCAGTTACTCGGGGACCGAGGACAGGGTCGGCTACACCTTC.

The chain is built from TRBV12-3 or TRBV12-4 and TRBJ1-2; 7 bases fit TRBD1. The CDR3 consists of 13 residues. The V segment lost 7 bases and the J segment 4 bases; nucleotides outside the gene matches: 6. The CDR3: CASTLDRSYGYTF. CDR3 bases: TGTGCCAGCACCTTGGACAGGTCCTATGGCTACACCTTC.

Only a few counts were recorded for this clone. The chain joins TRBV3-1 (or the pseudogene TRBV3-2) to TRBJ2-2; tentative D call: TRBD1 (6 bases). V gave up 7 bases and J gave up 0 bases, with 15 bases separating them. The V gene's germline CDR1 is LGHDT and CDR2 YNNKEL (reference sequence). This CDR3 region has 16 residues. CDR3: CASTLGQFSNTGELFF. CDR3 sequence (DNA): TGTGCCAGCACCCTTGGACAGTTCTCGAACACCGGGGAGCTGTTTTTT.

Here the CDR3 reads CASGAAAGGPDTQYF. In nucleotides, the CDR3 is TGCGCCAGCGGCGCGGCAGCGGGGGGACCAGATACGCAGTATTTT. The V call is TRBV5-1, the J call TRBJ2-3, with TRBD2 matching 9 bases. V was pared by 7 bases and J by 4 bases, with 10 bases of the junction left unmatched. CDR3 length equals 15 residues. Germline V gives CDR1 SGHRS, CDR2 YFSETQ.

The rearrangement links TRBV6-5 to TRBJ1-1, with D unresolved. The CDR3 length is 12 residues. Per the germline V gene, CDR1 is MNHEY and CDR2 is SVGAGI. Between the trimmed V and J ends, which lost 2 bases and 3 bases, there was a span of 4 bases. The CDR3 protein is CASSYRDTEAFF. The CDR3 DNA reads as TGTGCCAGCAGTTACCGGGACACTGAAGCTTTCTTT.

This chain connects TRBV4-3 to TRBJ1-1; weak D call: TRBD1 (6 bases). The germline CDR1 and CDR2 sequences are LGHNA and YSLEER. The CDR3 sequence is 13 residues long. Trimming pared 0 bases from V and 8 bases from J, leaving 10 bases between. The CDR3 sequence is CASSQDEGDEAFF. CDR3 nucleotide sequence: TGCGCCAGCAGCCAAGATGAGGGGGACGAAGCTTTCTTT.

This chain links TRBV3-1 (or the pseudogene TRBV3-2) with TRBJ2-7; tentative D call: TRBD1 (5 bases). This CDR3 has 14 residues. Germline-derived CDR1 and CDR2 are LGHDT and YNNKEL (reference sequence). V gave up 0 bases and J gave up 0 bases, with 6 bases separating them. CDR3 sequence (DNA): TGTGCCAGCAGCCAAGATCAGGGCTCCTACGAGCAGTACTTC. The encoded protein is CASSQDQGSYEQYF.

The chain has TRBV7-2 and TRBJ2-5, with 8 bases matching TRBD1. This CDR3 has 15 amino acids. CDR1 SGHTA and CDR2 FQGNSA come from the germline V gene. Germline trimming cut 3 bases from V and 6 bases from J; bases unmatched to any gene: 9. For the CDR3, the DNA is TGTGCCAGCAGCTTTGCCGCAGGGGGCGAGAAGACCCAGTACTTC. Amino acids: CASSFAAGGEKTQYF.

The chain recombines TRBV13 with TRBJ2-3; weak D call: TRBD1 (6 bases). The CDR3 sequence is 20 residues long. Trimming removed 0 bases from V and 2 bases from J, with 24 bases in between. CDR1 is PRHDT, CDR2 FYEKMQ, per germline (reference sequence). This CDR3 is CASSLGPLNRAGRFTDTQYF. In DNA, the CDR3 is TGTGCCAGCAGCTTAGGTCCACTGAACAGGGCTGGAAGGTTCACAGATACGCAGTATTTT.

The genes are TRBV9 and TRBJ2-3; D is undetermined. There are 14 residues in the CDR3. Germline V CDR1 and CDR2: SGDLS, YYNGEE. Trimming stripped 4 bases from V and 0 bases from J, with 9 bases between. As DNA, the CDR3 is TGTGCCAGCAGCTCCCCCATTAGCACAGATACGCAGTATTTT. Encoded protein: CASSSPISTDTQYF.

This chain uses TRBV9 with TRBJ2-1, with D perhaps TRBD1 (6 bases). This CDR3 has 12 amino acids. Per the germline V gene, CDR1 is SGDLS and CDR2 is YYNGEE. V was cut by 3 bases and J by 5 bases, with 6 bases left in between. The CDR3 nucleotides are TGTGCCAGCAGCGAGGGGGACAATGAGCAGTTCTTC. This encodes CASSEGDNEQFF.

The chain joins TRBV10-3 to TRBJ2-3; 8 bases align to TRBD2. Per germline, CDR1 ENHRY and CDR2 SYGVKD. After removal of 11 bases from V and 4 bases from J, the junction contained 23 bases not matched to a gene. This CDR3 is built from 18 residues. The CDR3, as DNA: TGTGCCGCAGTGTTTTTTACGGGGGGGTACCTAGGGTCAGATACGCAGTATTTT. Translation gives CAAVFFTGGYLGSDTQYF.

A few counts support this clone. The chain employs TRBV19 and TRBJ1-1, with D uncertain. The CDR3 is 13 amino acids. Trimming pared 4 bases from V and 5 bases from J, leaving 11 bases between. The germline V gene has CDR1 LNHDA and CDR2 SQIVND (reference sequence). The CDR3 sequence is CASSKRGMTEAFF. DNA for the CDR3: TGTGCCAGTAGTAAACGAGGGATGACTGAAGCTTTCTTT.

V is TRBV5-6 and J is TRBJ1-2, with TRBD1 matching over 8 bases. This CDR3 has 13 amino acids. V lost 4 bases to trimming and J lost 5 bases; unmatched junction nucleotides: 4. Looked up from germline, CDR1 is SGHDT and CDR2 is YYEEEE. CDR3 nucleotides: TGTGCCAGCAGCGCCAGGGGGCGTTATGGCTACACCTTC. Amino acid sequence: CASSARGRYGYTF.

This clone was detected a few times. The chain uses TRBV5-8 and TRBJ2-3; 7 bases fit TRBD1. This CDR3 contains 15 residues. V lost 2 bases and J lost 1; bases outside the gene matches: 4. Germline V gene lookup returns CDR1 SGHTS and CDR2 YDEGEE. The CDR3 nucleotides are TGTGCCAGCAGCTTTCACAGGGGAGGCACAGATACGCAGTATTTT. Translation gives CASSFHRGGTDTQYF.

CDR3 sequence reads: CASSPASGGIYEQYF. The CDR3 DNA follows: TGTGCCAGCAGCCCCGCTAGCGGGGGGATCTACGAGCAGTACTTC. V gene TRBV3-1 (or the pseudogene TRBV3-2) combines with J gene TRBJ2-7; TRBD2 aligns across 11 bases. From germline, CDR1 is LGHDT and CDR2 YNNKEL (reference sequence). CDR3 length: 15 residues. The V and J ends lost 4 bases and 3 bases, in that order; junction bases with no gene match: 5.

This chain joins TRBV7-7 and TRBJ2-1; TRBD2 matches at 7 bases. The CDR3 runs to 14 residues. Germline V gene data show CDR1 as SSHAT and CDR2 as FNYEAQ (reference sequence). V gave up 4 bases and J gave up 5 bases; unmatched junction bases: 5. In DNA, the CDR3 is TGTGCCAGCAGCTCCGTCCGGGGGGACAATGAGCAGTTCTTC. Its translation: CASSSVRGDNEQFF.

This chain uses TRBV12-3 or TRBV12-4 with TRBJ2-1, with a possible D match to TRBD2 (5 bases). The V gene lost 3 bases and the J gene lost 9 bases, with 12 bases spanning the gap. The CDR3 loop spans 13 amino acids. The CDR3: CASSFRESGEQFF. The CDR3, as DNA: TGTGCCAGCAGTTTTCGGGAATCGGGTGAGCAGTTCTTC.

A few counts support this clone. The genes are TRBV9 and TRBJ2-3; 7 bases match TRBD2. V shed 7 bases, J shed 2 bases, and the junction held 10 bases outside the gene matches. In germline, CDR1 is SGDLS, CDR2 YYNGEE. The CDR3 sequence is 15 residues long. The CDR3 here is CASSYGGLLTDTQYF. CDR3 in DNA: TGTGCCAGCTCCTACGGGGGACTACTCACAGATACGCAGTATTTT.

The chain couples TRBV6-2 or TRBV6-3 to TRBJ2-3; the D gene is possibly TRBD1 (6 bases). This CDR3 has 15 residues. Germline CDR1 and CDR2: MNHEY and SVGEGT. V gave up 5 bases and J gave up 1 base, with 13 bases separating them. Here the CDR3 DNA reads TGTGCCAGCAGTATCCGTCAGGGGCGCACAGATACGCAGTATTTT. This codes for CASSIRQGRTDTQYF.

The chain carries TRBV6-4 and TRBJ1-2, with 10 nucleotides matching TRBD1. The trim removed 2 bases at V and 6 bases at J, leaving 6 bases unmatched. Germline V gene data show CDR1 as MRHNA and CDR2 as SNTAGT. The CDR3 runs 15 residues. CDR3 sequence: CASSDTGQGLDGYTF. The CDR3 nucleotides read TGTGCCAGCAGTGACACGGGACAGGGGTTGGATGGCTACACCTTC.

CDR3 nucleotides: TGTGCCAGCAGTGGGACAGGGGGTGACCCGGCATCTGGCTACACCTTC. It specifies CASSGTGGDPASGYTF. This chain links TRBV6-1 with TRBJ1-2; 10 bases match TRBD1. J was trimmed by 7 bases and V by 4 bases; bases with no gene match: 12. Germline V gene sequence: CDR1 MNHNS, CDR2 SASEGT. There are 16 residues in the CDR3.

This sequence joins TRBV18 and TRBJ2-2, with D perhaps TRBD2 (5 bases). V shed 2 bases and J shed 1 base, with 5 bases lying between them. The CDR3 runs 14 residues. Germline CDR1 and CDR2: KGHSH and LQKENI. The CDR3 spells CASSPAGNTGELFF. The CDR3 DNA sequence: TGTGCCAGCTCACCAGCGGGGAACACCGGGGAGCTGTTTTTT.

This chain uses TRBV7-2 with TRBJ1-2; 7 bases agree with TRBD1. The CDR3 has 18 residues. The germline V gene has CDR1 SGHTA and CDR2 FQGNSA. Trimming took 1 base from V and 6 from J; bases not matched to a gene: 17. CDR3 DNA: TGTGCCAGCAGCTTAGATATCCGGTCGAAGGGGGCGCAGGATGGCTACACCTTC. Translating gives CASSLDIRSKGAQDGYTF.

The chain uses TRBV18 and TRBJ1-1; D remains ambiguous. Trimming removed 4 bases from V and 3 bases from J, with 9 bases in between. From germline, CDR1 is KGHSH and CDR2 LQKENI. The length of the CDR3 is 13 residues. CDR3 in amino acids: CASSLATYTEAFF. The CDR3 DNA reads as TGTGCCAGCTCACTAGCAACCTACACTGAAGCTTTCTTT.

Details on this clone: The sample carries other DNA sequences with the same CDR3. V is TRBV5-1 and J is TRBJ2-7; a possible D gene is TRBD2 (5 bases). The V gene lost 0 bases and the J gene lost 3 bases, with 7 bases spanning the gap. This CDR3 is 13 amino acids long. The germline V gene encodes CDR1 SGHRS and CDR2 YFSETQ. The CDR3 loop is CASSLAGLYEQYF. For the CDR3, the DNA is TGCGCCAGCAGCTTGGCCGGACTCTACGAGCAGTACTTC. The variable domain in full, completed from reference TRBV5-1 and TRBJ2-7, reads KAGVTQTPRYLIKTRGQQVTLSCSPISGHRSVSWYQQTPGQGLQFLFEYFSETQRNKGNFPGRFSGRQFSNSRSEMNVSTLELGDSALYLCASSLAGLYEQYFGPGTRLTVT.

The CDR3 DNA is TGTGCCTGGAGTGTACAGCCAGGGGCTGGCTACACCTTC. Translated, it gives CAWSVQPGAGYTF. J is TRBJ1-2 and V is TRBV30; possible D gene TRBD1, 6 bases. Germline V CDR1 and CDR2: GTSNPN, SVGIG (reference sequence). Trimming pared 0 bases from V and 7 bases from J, leaving 12 bases between. The CDR3 contains 13 residues.

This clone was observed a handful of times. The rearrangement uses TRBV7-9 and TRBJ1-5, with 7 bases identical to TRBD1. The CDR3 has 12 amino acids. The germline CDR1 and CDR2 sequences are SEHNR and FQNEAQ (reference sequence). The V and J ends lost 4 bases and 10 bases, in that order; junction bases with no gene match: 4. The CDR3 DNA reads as TGTGCCAGCAGCTCCCGGGACAGCCCCCAGCATTTT. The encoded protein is CASSSRDSPQHF.